The 28 T cell receptor beta chains reported below all come from one sample, sequenced in a study of T cell responses to AZD1222 COVID-19 vaccine. This table comes from immunoSEQ multiplex PCR, and its TCRdb copy is limited to in-frame clones, with some not included. The table lists 100,000 to 120,000 clones, 85% to 90% of them singletons. This sample comprised peripheral blood, obtained on day 0 of AZD1222 vaccination. These receptors all come from an adult in good health.

CDR3 loop: CASSVSGDQPQHF. The CDR3 nucleotides read TGTGCCAGCAGTGTTTCTGGGGACCAGCCCCAGCATTTT. V usage is TRBV2 and J usage is TRBJ1-5; a weak D match, TRBD1 (5 bases). This CDR3 has 13 amino acids. In germline, CDR1 is SNHLY, CDR2 FYNNEI. V was cut by 4 bases and J by 7 bases, with 11 bases left in between.

The chain uses TRBV19 and TRBJ1-6; possible D gene TRBD1, 5 bases. The CDR3 runs to 18 residues. Trimming left V 3 bases short and J 2 bases short, with 17 bases between. Germline lookup yields CDR1 LNHDA and CDR2 SQIVND (reference sequence). CDR3 in amino acids: CASSMVGPGPTYNSPLHF. The CDR3 DNA follows: TGTGCCAGTAGTATGGTCGGCCCGGGGCCGACCTATAATTCACCCCTCCACTTT.

This clone was detected only once. The chain couples TRBV7-9 to TRBJ1-1; 8 bases are a match to TRBD1. The CDR3 is made up of 17 amino acids. V was pared by 2 bases and J by 1 base, with 9 bases of the junction left unmatched. The germline gives CDR1 SEHNR, CDR2 FQNEAQ (reference sequence). Here the CDR3 DNA reads TGTGCCAGCAGCTTAAGTTACAGGGGGAAAACGAACACTGAAGCTTTCTTT. Translated, it gives CASSLSYRGKTNTEAFF.

This sequence joins TRBV6-2 or TRBV6-3 and TRBJ2-2; no definite D call. Per the germline V gene, CDR1 is MNHEY and CDR2 is SVGEGT. The CDR3 extends over 16 amino acids. Trimming took off 0 bases at V and 3 bases at J, with 11 bases between the two ends. The CDR3 DNA is TGTGCCAGCAGTTACTCGAAAACCAGCTACACCGGGGAGCTGTTTTTT. Translating it yields CASSYSKTSYTGELFF.

The chain links TRBV4-3 to TRBJ1-3; D is undetermined. The CDR3 runs to 16 residues. V was clipped by 0 bases and J by 4 bases, with 13 bases between them. Germline values: CDR1 LGHNA, CDR2 YSLEER. Written as DNA, the CDR3 is TGCGCCAGCAGCCAAGAGGTGGGTTTATCCGGAAACACCATATATTTT. This translates into CASSQEVGLSGNTIYF.

The chain has TRBV4-3 and TRBJ2-2; no clear D. CDR1 is LGHNA, CDR2 YSLEER, per germline. V shed 4 bases and J shed 7 bases, with 13 bases lying between them. There are 14 residues in the CDR3. In nucleotides, the CDR3 is TGCGCCAGCAGCCCAAGGTTTGACGGCGGGGAGCTGTTTTTT. Translating it yields CASSPRFDGGELFF.

This clone has just one count. This chain uses TRBV14 with TRBJ2-7; the D is unclear. Germline V CDR1 and CDR2: SGHDN, FVKESK. There are 11 residues in the CDR3. V was cut by 3 bases and J by 3 bases, with 3 bases left in between. CDR3 region: CASSHIYEQYF. The CDR3, as DNA: TGTGCCAGCAGCCATATCTACGAGCAGTACTTC.

This chain uses TRBV28 with TRBJ1-2, with D possibly TRBD1 on 5 matching bases. V dropped 6 bases and J dropped 6 bases, with 14 bases sitting between them. Germline lookup yields CDR1 MDHEN and CDR2 SYDVKM. The CDR3 loop spans 13 amino acids. CDR3 coding DNA: TGTGCCAGCAGCGGCCAGGGCAGACATGGCTACACCTTC. Translated: CASSGQGRHGYTF.

As DNA, the CDR3 is TGTGCCAGCAGTGTCAACAGGGGGAAACCCCTCCACTTT. This sequence encodes CASSVNRGKPLHF. V usage is TRBV7-9 and J usage is TRBJ1-6; 8 bases match TRBD1. CDR1 SEHNR and CDR2 FQNEAQ come from the germline V gene (reference sequence). The CDR3 has 13 residues. Trimming cost V 6 bases and J 12 bases; bases outside gene matches: 7.

The V and J genes are TRBV18 and TRBJ1-2; D not resolved. The CDR3 is 13 residues long. Germline V lookup: CDR1 KGHSH, CDR2 LQKENI. Between the trimmed V and J ends, which lost 3 bases and 3 bases, there was a span of 8 bases. CDR3 DNA sequence: TGTGCCAGCTCACCCACTTGGGACTATGGCTACACCTTC. It translates to CASSPTWDYGYTF.

The chain combines TRBV9 with TRBJ2-2; 7 bases are shared with TRBD1. J was trimmed by 7 bases and V by 4 bases; bases with no gene match: 10. Germline-derived CDR1 and CDR2 are SGDLS and YYNGEE. This CDR3 comprises 15 residues. The CDR3 is CASSTQTGWGGELFF. CDR3 DNA sequence: TGTGCCAGCAGCACTCAGACAGGGTGGGGCGGGGAGCTGTTTTTT.

This clone was detected only a few times. The rearrangement links TRBV11-1 to TRBJ2-1; 11 bases agree with TRBD2. The CDR3 has 15 amino acids. Germline CDR1 SGHAT, CDR2 FQDESV (reference sequence). The junction had 6 bases not matched to a gene; V was cut back by 1 base and J by 10 bases. CDR3 nucleotide sequence: TGTGCCAGCAGCTTAGACCTAGCGGGGGGAGGCGAGCAGTTCTTC. This translates into CASSLDLAGGGEQFF.

CDR3 loop: CASSRTVGAIAGANVLTF. As DNA, the CDR3 is TGTGCCAGCAGTCGGACGGTCGGTGCGATAGCAGGGGCCAACGTCCTGACTTTC. The J gene is TRBJ2-6, the V gene TRBV27; the D is unclear. CDR3 size: 18 residues. With 5 bases removed from V and 4 bases from J, the gap between germline ends came to 21 bases. The V gene's germline CDR1 is MNHEY and CDR2 SMNVEV (reference sequence).

The rearrangement links TRBV5-1 to TRBJ2-7; D call uncertain. Trimming shortened V by 2 bases and J by 4 bases, and 7 bases separated the two germline ends. Germline CDR1 and CDR2: SGHRS and YFSETQ. CDR3 length: 12 amino acids. The CDR3: CASSFIGYEQYF. The CDR3 DNA reads as TGCGCCAGCAGCTTCATAGGTTACGAGCAGTACTTC.

This clone was seen just once. The J gene is TRBJ2-6, the V gene TRBV2; D not certain. V lost 4 bases and J 4 bases, leaving 8 bases between the germline ends. Germline lookup yields CDR1 SNHLY and CDR2 FYNNEI. This CDR3 contains 14 residues. The CDR3 loop is CASSGVLGANVLTF. Written as DNA, the CDR3 is TGTGCCAGCAGTGGGGTCTTGGGGGCCAACGTCCTGACTTTC.

The V and J genes are TRBV7-6 and TRBJ2-1; D is undetermined. This CDR3 has 13 amino acids. The V end lost 0 bases, the J end lost 7 bases, and 7 bases lay between the germline ends. Germline V lookup: CDR1 SGHVS, CDR2 FNYEAQ. CDR3 DNA: TGTGCCAGCAGCTTAGCTTGGGCGAATGAGCAGTTCTTC. Its translation is CASSLAWANEQFF.

This chain joins TRBV10-3 and TRBJ1-5; TRBD1 agrees at 8 bases. With 10 bases clipped from V and 0 bases from J, the junction kept 17 bases outside the gene matches. The CDR3 contains 18 residues. Germline V gives CDR1 ENHRY, CDR2 SYGVKD. The CDR3 DNA sequence: TGTGCCACCAACCGGAAGGGCAGGGGGCTCTATAGCAATCAGCCCCAGCATTTT. Translated: CATNRKGRGLYSNQPQHF.

This clone showed up just a few times. This chain's CDR3 is CASGRSVGYEQYF. CDR3 bases: TGTGCCAGCGGTCGATCCGTAGGCTACGAGCAGTACTTC. The V and J genes are TRBV6-6 and TRBJ2-7; D gene ambiguous. The V gene lost 8 bases and the J gene lost 3 bases, with 14 bases spanning the gap. This CDR3 region has 13 residues. Germline loops: CDR1 MNHNY, CDR2 SVGAGI (reference sequence).

The rearrangement links TRBV18 to TRBJ2-7; the D gene is possibly TRBD1 (7 bases). The CDR3 covers 15 residues. CDR1 and CDR2 (germline): KGHSH, LQKENI. V lost 1 base to trimming and J lost 3 bases, with 13 bases between them. The CDR3 here is CASSPRRGTDYEQYF. Written as DNA, the CDR3 is TGTGCCAGCTCACCACGACGGGGGACAGACTACGAGCAGTACTTC.

The chain combines TRBV10-1 with TRBJ2-2; D is possibly TRBD1 (6 bases). Between the trimmed V and J ends, which lost 6 bases and 0 bases, there was a span of 11 bases. This CDR3 contains 15 residues. Germline V lookup: CDR1 WNHNN, CDR2 SYGVQD (reference sequence). CDR3 sequence: CASSNREANTGELFF. The CDR3 bases are TGCGCCAGCAGCAACAGGGAAGCGAACACCGGGGAGCTGTTTTTT.

This sequence joins TRBV6-5 and TRBJ1-1, with 7 bases matching TRBD1. J lost 9 bases, V lost 6 bases, and 13 bases had no gene match. Germline V gene sequence: CDR1 MNHEY, CDR2 SVGAGI. The CDR3 runs to 14 residues. The CDR3: CASSRDSTYLKAFF. CDR3 in DNA: TGTGCCAGCAGCAGGGACAGTACGTACCTCAAAGCTTTCTTT.

The chain couples TRBV11-1 to TRBJ2-1; D ambiguous. CDR1 and CDR2 (germline): SGHAT, FQDESV (reference sequence). CDR3 size: 14 residues. Trimming removed 5 bases at V and 0 bases at J, with 8 bases between. CDR3 protein: CASSPPLSYNEQFF. In DNA form, the CDR3 reads TGTGCCAGCAGCCCGCCCCTCTCCTACAATGAGCAGTTCTTC.

Only one count was recorded for this clone. The rearrangement links TRBV9 to TRBJ1-2; possibly TRBD1 for D (6 bases). V lost 4 bases and J 2 bases, leaving 15 bases between the germline ends. CDR3 size: 15 residues. Per the germline V gene, CDR1 is SGDLS and CDR2 is YYNGEE. The CDR3 protein is CASSSHRQANYGYTF. As DNA, the CDR3 is TGTGCCAGCAGCAGCCACCGACAGGCGAACTATGGCTACACCTTC. The entire variable domain, with the rest obtained from reference TRBV9 and TRBJ1-2, is as follows: DSGVTQTPKHLITATGQRVTLRCSPRSGDLSVYWYQQSLDQGLQFLIQYYNGEERAKGNILERFSAQQFPDLHSELNLSSLELGDSALYFCASSSHRQANYGYTFGSGTRLTVV.

CDR3 DNA sequence: TGTGCCAGCAGTTCGAGGGCTGCGGAGACCCAGTACTTC. This translates into CASSSRAAETQYF. This chain connects TRBV25-1 to TRBJ2-5; perhaps TRBD2 as D (5 bases). V was trimmed by 5 bases and J by 5 bases, leaving 12 bases between them. Germline assignment: CDR1 MGHDK and CDR2 SYGVNS. The CDR3 is made up of 13 amino acids. Together with reference TRBV25-1 and TRBJ2-5, the CDR3 gives the full variable domain: EADIYQTPRYLVIGTGKKITLECSQTMGHDKMYWYQQDPGMELHLIHYSYGVNSTEKGDLSSESTVSRIRTEHFPLTLESARPSHTSQYLCASSSRAAETQYFGPGTRLLVL.

This chain joins TRBV5-1 and TRBJ1-1; D is unclear. The CDR3 loop spans 13 amino acids. V dropped 4 bases and J dropped 0 bases, with 7 bases sitting between them. In germline, CDR1 is SGHRS, CDR2 YFSETQ. CDR3 in amino acids: CASSLLMNTEAFF. The CDR3, as DNA: TGCGCCAGCAGCCTCCTCATGAACACTGAAGCTTTCTTT.

The CDR3: CASSQRAGGEAFF. The DNA for the CDR3 is TGTGCCAGCAGCCAGAGAGCCGGAGGGGAAGCTTTCTTT. The rearrangement joins TRBV4-2 to TRBJ1-1; D gene unclear. Looked up from germline, CDR1 is LGHNA and CDR2 is YNFKEQ. Trimming removed 3 bases from V and 8 bases from J, with 13 bases in between. The CDR3 is 13 amino acids.

This clone is a singleton in its sample. The chain uses TRBV27 and TRBJ2-5; 9 positions match TRBD1. The J segment lost 5 bases and the V segment lost 2 bases, leaving 6 bases of the junction unmatched. Germline V gives CDR1 MNHEY, CDR2 SMNVEV (reference sequence). This CDR3 region has 15 residues. CDR3 bases: TGTGCCAGCAGTTTAGGGACAGGGACCTTGGAGACCCAGTACTTC. Translated, it gives CASSLGTGTLETQYF.

V gene TRBV9 combines with J gene TRBJ2-3; no clear D gene. V dropped 0 bases and J dropped 2 bases, with 1 base sitting between them. Germline V lookup: CDR1 SGDLS, CDR2 YYNGEE. This CDR3 is built from 12 residues. CDR3 bases: TGTGCCAGCAGCGTAGACACAGATACGCAGTATTTT. This sequence encodes CASSVDTDTQYF. The whole variable domain, remainder taken from reference TRBV9 and TRBJ2-3, is DSGVTQTPKHLITATGQRVTLRCSPRSGDLSVYWYQQSLDQGLQFLIQYYNGEERAKGNILERFSAQQFPDLHSELNLSSLELGDSALYFCASSVDTDTQYFGPGTRLTVL.